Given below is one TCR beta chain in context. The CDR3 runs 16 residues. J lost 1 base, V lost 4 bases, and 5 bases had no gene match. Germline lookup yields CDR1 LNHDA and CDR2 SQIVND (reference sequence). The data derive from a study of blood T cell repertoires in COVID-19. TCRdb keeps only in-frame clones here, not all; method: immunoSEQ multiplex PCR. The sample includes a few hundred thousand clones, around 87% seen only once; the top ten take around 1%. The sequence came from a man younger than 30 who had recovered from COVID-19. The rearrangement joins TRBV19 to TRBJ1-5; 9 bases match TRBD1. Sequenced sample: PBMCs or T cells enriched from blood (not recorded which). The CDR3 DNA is TGTGCCAGTAGTAGCCCGGGACAGGGAAGCAATCAGCCCCAGCATTTT. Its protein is CASSSPGQGSNQPQHF. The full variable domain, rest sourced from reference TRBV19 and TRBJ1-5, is DGGITQSPKYLFRKEGQNVTLSCEQNLNHDAMYWYRQDPGQGLRLIYYSQIVNDFQKGDIAEGYSVSREKKESFPLTVTSAQKNPTAFYLCASSSPGQGSNQPQHFGDGTRLSIL.